This passage covers 19 T cell receptor beta chains from one sample sequenced in a study of shared clonotypes between healthy human individuals. Sequencing was performed with immunoSEQ multiplex PCR; in TCRdb, only in-frame clones are kept and a portion is missing. The sample carries about 1.1 million clones, 60% to 80% recorded once. Material for sequencing was memory CD4+ T cells from PBMCs. Stated subset: CD45RA-negative fraction. These receptors were collected from a man aged 18 to 30 in good health. Some clones in this sample may be carry-over from other donors' samples.

As for this clone: An end of the junction differs from the germline gene, which may be a read error. The chain combines TRBV7-2 with TRBJ2-7; tentatively, D is TRBD2 (7 bases). The CDR3 totals 13 residues. Germline CDR1 SGHTA, CDR2 FQGNSA. In DNA form, the CDR3 reads TGTGTCAGCAGGGGAGGGGATCCCTACGAGCAGTACTTC. This gives the protein CVSRGGDPYEQYF.

This clone was seen only once. This sequence joins TRBV7-9 and TRBJ1-3, with a possible D match to TRBD1 (5 bases). Trimming took 6 bases from V and 0 from J, leaving 18 bases between them. This CDR3 is built from 17 residues. Germline V gives CDR1 SEHNR, CDR2 FQNEAQ (reference sequence). CDR3 in amino acids: CASSPTRGRSSGNTIYF. The CDR3, as DNA: TGTGCCAGCAGTCCAACCCGGGGACGCAGCTCTGGAAACACCATATATTTT.

A few counts support this clone. This rearrangement joins TRBV5-4 to TRBJ2-5, with D unresolved. This CDR3 comprises 15 residues. The V gene's germline CDR1 is SGHNT and CDR2 YYREEE (reference sequence). The V end lost 0 bases, the J end lost 5 bases, and 14 bases lay between the germline ends. CDR3 in amino acids: CASSLDHGFRETQYF. The CDR3 DNA sequence: TGTGCCAGCAGCTTGGATCACGGTTTTCGGGAGACCCAGTACTTC.

The chain employs TRBV11-2 and TRBJ1-1; the D gene is possibly TRBD1 (6 bases). The germline gives CDR1 SGHAT, CDR2 FQNNGV. The V end lost 5 bases, the J end lost 1 base, and 26 bases lay between the germline ends. The CDR3 spans 19 residues. The CDR3 sequence: CASSQVTRQERRKNTEAFF. The CDR3 DNA is TGTGCCAGCAGCCAAGTTACCCGACAGGAACGGCGAAAGAACACTGAAGCTTTCTTT.

This chain links TRBV11-2 with TRBJ2-5; unclear D gene. The CDR3 totals 10 residues. Between the trimmed V and J ends, which lost 6 bases and 5 bases, there was a span of 4 bases. Germline V lookup: CDR1 SGHAT, CDR2 FQNNGV. CDR3 nucleotides: TGTGCCAGCAGGGGGGAGACCCAGTACTTC. It specifies CASRGETQYF. The complete variable domain, with remaining parts taken from reference TRBV11-2 and TRBJ2-5, reads EAGVAQSPRYKIIEKRQSVAFWCNPISGHATLYWYQQILGQGPKLLIQFQNNGVVDDSQLPKDRFSAERLKGVDSTLKIQPAKLEDSAVYLCASRGETQYFGPGTRLLVL.

The chain recombines TRBV27 with TRBJ1-1, with D uncertain. The V end was cut by 1 base, the J end by 0 bases, with 21 bases between. Germline assignment: CDR1 MNHEY and CDR2 SMNVEV (reference sequence). This CDR3 region has 19 residues. The CDR3 region has the DNA TGTGCCAGCAGTTTATTTTTCGTCGGCAGTACAAACATGAACACTGAAGCTTTCTTT. Encoded protein: CASSLFFVGSTNMNTEAFF.

V is TRBV5-1 and J is TRBJ2-3; 8 bases line up with TRBD2. The CDR3 spans 14 residues. V lost 2 bases, J lost 6 bases, and 5 bases stayed unmatched. The V gene's germline CDR1 is SGHRS and CDR2 YFSETQ. The CDR3 nucleotides are TGCGCCAGCAGCTTTACTAGCGGTATGGATACGCAGTATTTT. This translates into CASSFTSGMDTQYF.

V is TRBV15 and J is TRBJ2-3; no definite D call. Trimming stripped 1 base from V and 3 bases from J, with 8 bases between. Per the germline V gene, CDR1 is LNHNV and CDR2 is YYDKDF (reference sequence). This CDR3 spans 14 amino acids. CDR3 DNA: TGTGCCACCAGCAGAGGGCAGGAGACAGATACGCAGTATTTT. It codes for CATSRGQETDTQYF.

The rearrangement uses TRBV2 and TRBJ2-5; 8 bases fit TRBD1. CDR1 SNHLY and CDR2 FYNNEI come from the germline V gene. The CDR3 totals 15 residues. The V gene end was trimmed by 5 bases and the J gene end by 4 bases; junction bases not matched to a gene: 9. The CDR3 DNA reads as TGTGCCAGCAGTCGCGACAGGGGATTGGGAGAGACCCAGTACTTC. Encoded protein: CASSRDRGLGETQYF. Full variable domain (rest looked up from reference TRBV2 and TRBJ2-5): EPEVTQTPSHQVTQMGQEVILRCVPISNHLYFYWYRQILGQKVEFLVSFYNNEISEKSEIFDDQFSVERPDGSNFTLKIRSTKLEDSAMYFCASSRDRGLGETQYFGPGTRLLVL.

V and J are TRBV6-1 and TRBJ2-7; 8 bases fit TRBD1. The germline V gene encodes CDR1 MNHNS and CDR2 SASEGT. Unmatched junction bases numbered 2, after V lost 6 bases and J lost 1 base. There are 13 residues in the CDR3. The CDR3 nucleotides read TGTGCCAGCAGCAGACAGGGGTCCTACGAGCAGTACTTC. This encodes CASSRQGSYEQYF.

The genes are TRBV10-3 and TRBJ1-3; D possibly corresponds to TRBD1 (5 bases). V was clipped by 11 bases and J by 0 bases, with 17 bases between them. Per the germline V gene, CDR1 is ENHRY and CDR2 is SYGVKD. This CDR3 has 15 amino acids. The DNA of the CDR3 is TGTGCCCATGGGGAGGGGTCCCACTCTGGAAACACCATATATTTT. Translation: CAHGEGSHSGNTIYF.

Ten or more counts support this clone. The V gene is TRBV7-3, the J gene TRBJ2-3; 9 bases agree with TRBD1. In germline, CDR1 is SGHTA, CDR2 FQGTGA. The trim removed 6 bases at V and 0 bases at J, leaving 4 bases unmatched. The CDR3 length is 15 residues. The chain's CDR3 is CASSRTGESTDTQYF. In nucleotides, the CDR3 is TGTGCCAGCAGTCGGACAGGGGAAAGCACAGATACGCAGTATTTT.

The rearrangement uses TRBV28 and TRBJ2-2; either TRBD1 or TRBD2 may fit D (6 bases each). CDR3 size: 17 residues. The germline gives CDR1 MDHEN, CDR2 SYDVKM. Trimming took off 5 bases at V and 7 bases at J, with 23 bases between the two ends. The CDR3 region is CASSEGGGSALRGELFF. CDR3 coding DNA: TGTGCCAGCAGTGAGGGGGGTGGCTCAGCGCTCCGCGGGGAGCTGTTTTTT.

The V call is TRBV29-1, the J call TRBJ1-1; D call uncertain. The germline gives CDR1 SQVTM, CDR2 ANQGSEA. The CDR3 runs 12 residues. V was pared by 7 bases and J by 1 base, with 10 bases between. The CDR3 spells CSAREGNTEAFF. The CDR3 coding sequence is TGCAGCGCCCGGGAAGGGAACACTGAAGCTTTCTTT.

Remarks on this clone: At the DNA level, this CDR3 is encoded by other sequences in the same sample as well. V usage is TRBV7-9 and J usage is TRBJ2-2, with no clear D. With 2 bases removed from V and 8 bases from J, the gap between germline ends came to 6 bases. There are 12 residues in the CDR3. Germline V gene data show CDR1 as SEHNR and CDR2 as FQNEAQ (reference sequence). The CDR3 here is CASSLSEGELFF. For the CDR3, the DNA is TGTGCCAGCAGCTTAAGCGAAGGGGAGCTGTTTTTT.

The V and J genes are TRBV6-1 and TRBJ2-7, with D unclear. The V end lost 7 bases, the J end lost 3 bases, and 16 bases lay between the germline ends. The CDR3 sequence is 14 residues long. Germline CDR1 reads MNHNS; CDR2 reads SASEGT. Written as DNA, the CDR3 is TGTGCCAGCATTCGGACGGGCCCCGGCTACGAGCAGTACTTC. It translates to CASIRTGPGYEQYF.

This chain joins TRBV6-5 and TRBJ2-5; D could derive from TRBD1 or TRBD2 (5 bases each). Trimming stripped 5 bases from V and 2 bases from J, with 9 bases between. The germline V gene has CDR1 MNHEY and CDR2 SVGAGI. The CDR3 contains 13 residues. Here the CDR3 reads CASSRDPQETQYF. In DNA form, the CDR3 reads TGTGCCAGCAGTAGGGACCCGCAAGAGACCCAGTACTTC.

There are a few counts of this clone. V is TRBV6-1 and J is TRBJ1-5; weak D call: TRBD1 (5 bases). The CDR3 covers 14 residues. The V end was cut by 7 bases, the J end by 0 bases, with 10 bases between. The germline gives CDR1 MNHNS, CDR2 SASEGT. CDR3 nucleotides: TGTGCCAGCACCCCAGGGAATAGCAATCAGCCCCAGCATTTT. Translation: CASTPGNSNQPQHF.

This chain links TRBV20-1 with TRBJ2-3, with D maybe TRBD2 (5 bases). V was clipped by 6 bases and J by 8 bases, with 9 bases between them. This CDR3 is 10 amino acids long. The V gene's germline CDR1 is DFQATT and CDR2 SNEGSKA (reference sequence). In nucleotides, the CDR3 is TGCAGTGCGTGGACTGTTACGCAGTATTTT. It yields the protein CSAWTVTQYF.